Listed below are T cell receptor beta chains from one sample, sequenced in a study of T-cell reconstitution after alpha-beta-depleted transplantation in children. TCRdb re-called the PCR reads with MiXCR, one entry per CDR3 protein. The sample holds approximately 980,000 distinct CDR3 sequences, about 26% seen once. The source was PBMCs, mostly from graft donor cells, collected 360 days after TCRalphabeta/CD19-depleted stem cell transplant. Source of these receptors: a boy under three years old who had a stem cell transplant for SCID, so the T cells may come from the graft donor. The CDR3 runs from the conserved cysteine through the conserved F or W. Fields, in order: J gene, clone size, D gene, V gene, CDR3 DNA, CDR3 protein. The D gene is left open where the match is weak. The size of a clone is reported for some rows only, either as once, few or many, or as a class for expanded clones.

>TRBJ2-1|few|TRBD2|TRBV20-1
TGCAGTGCCTACGAGCAGGGACTAGCAGGGGCCGGAGAGCAGTTCTTC
CSAYEQGLAGAGEQFF
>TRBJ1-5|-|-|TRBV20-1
TGCAGTGCTAGAGGACAGGTTAATCAGCCCCAGCATTTT
CSARGQVNQPQHF
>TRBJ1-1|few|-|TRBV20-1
TGCAGTGCTAGAGACTATCGGACCACTGAAGCTTTCTTT
CSARDYRTTEAFF
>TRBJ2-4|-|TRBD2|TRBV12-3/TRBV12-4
TGTGCCAGCAGACGTAGCGGGGGTTTTCCGGTGGCCAAAAACATTCAGTACTTC
CASRRSGGFPVAKNIQYF
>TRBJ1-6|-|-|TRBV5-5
TGTGCCAGCAGCTGGGCCACGGGGGCCTCCTATAATTCACCCCTCCACTTT
CASSWATGASYNSPLHF
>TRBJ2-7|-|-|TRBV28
TGTGCCAGCAGACTACAAGCTGGGACCCTGGGGGAGCAGTACTTC
CASRLQAGTLGEQYF
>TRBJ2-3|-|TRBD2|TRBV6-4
TGTGCCAGCAGTGACTCCCCGTTGACTAGCAACACAGATACGCAGTATTTT
CASSDSPLTSNTDTQYF
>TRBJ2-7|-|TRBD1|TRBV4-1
TGCGCCAGCAGCCAAAGGCCGGGACAGGGAGTCGGGGAGCAGTACTTC
CASSQRPGQGVGEQYF
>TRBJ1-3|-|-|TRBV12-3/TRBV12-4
TGTGCCAGCAGTTTCAGGACCGCCCGAGATCAAAACACCATATATTTT
CASSFRTARDQNTIYF
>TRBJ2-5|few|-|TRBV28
TGTGCCAGCAGTTTATGGACCGGGCTACAAGAGACCCAGTACTTC
CASSLWTGLQETQYF
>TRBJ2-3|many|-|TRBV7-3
TGTGCCAGCAGCCCCCTGGGGGGAAGCACAGATACGCAGTATTTT
CASSPLGGSTDTQYF
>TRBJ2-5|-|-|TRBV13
TGTGCCAGCAGTAACCTTGGTAGGACCTTGGAGACCCAGTACTTC
CASSNLGRTLETQYF
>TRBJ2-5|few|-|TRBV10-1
TGCGCCAGCAGTGCCCAACCCCCGCAAGAGACCCAGTACTTC
CASSAQPPQETQYF
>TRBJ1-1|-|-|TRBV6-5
TGTGCCAGCAGCCCCGGACCTGACACTGAAGCTTTCTTT
CASSPGPDTEAFF
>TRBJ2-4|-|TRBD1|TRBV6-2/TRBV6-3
TGTGCCAGCAGGGATCCGGTGCAGGGGGTTCAAAACATTCAGTACTTC
CASRDPVQGVQNIQYF
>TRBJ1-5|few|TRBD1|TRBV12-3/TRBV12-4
TGTGCCAGCAGTTCGGGACAGGGAGATCAGCCCCAGCATTTT
CASSSGQGDQPQHF